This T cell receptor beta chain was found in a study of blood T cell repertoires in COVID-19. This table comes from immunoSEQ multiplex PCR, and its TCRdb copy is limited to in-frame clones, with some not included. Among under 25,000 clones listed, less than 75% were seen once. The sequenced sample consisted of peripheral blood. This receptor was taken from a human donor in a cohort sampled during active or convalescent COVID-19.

This chain's CDR3 is CASSLVSGGYYNEQFF. In DNA form, the CDR3 reads TGCGCCAGCAGCTTGGTCAGCGGGGGCTACTACAATGAGCAGTTCTTC. The gene calls are TRBV5-1 and TRBJ2-1, with 8 nucleotides matching TRBD2. The CDR3 totals 16 residues. V shed 0 bases, J shed 3 bases, and the junction held 5 bases outside the gene matches. Germline assignment: CDR1 SGHRS and CDR2 YFSETQ. Combining the CDR3 with reference TRBV5-1 and TRBJ2-1 gives the whole variable domain KAGVTQTPRYLIKTRGQQVTLSCSPISGHRSVSWYQQTPGQGLQFLFEYFSETQRNKGNFPGRFSGRQFSNSRSEMNVSTLELGDSALYLCASSLVSGGYYNEQFFGPGTRLTVL.